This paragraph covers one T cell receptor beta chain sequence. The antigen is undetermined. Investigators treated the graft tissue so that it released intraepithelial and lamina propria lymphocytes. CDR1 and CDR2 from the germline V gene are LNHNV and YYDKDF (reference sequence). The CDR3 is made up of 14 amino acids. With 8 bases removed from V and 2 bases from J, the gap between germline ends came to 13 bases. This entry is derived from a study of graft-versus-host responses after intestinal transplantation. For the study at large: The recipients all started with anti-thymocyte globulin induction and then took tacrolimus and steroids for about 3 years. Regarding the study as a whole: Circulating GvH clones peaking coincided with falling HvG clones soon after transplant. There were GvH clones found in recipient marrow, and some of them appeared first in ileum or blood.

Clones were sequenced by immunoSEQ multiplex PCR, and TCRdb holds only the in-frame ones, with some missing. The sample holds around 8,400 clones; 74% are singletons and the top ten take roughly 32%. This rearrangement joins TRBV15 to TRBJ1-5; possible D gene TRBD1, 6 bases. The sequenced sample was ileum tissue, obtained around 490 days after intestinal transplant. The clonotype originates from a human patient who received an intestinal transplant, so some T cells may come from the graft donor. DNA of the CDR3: TGTGCCACCCGGGGCAGGGGTGGCAATCAGCCCCAGCATTTT. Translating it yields CATRGRGGNQPQHF.